Listed here are 22 T cell receptor beta chains from one sample, sequenced in a study of T cells in Graves' hyperthyroidism and ophthalmopathy. RNA transcripts yielded amplified TCR beta CDR3 regions. The HTBI primer set drove a first-round RT-PCR of the TCR CDR3. TCRdb independently ran MiXCR on the multiplex PCR reads; one entry per CDR3 protein. Altogether fewer than 400,000 distinct CDR3 sequences are present, more than 20% being singletons, with the ten largest covering around 70%. The sample taken for sequencing was blood. These receptors were taken from a man aged 50-59 years with Graves' hyperthyroidism.

This chain links TRBV19 with TRBJ2-3; D gene ambiguous. The CDR3 is 11 amino acids. V gave up 10 bases and J gave up 0 bases, with 5 bases separating them. Germline CDR1 is LNHDA and CDR2 is SQIVND (reference sequence). The CDR3 sequence is CATVSTDTQYF. The DNA for the CDR3 is TGTGCCACAGTTAGCACAGATACGCAGTATTTT.

The rearrangement joins TRBV19 to TRBJ1-5; TRBD1 aligns across 7 bases. The ends lost 8 bases at V and 0 bases at J; junction bases unmatched: 7. The CDR3 is 15 residues long. Per the germline V gene, CDR1 is LNHDA and CDR2 is SQIVND (reference sequence). This CDR3 is CASGNYRGSNQPQHF. Written as DNA, the CDR3 is TGTGCCAGTGGGAACTACAGGGGTAGCAATCAGCCCCAGCATTTT.

The chain employs TRBV29-1 and TRBJ2-1; 10 bases map to TRBD2. Germline assignment: CDR1 SQVTM and CDR2 ANQGSEA. J lost 7 bases, V lost 4 bases, and 7 bases had no gene match. This CDR3 is 14 amino acids long. Here the CDR3 reads CSVAASGRANEQFF. The CDR3 bases are TGCAGCGTTGCCGCTAGCGGGAGAGCGAATGAGCAGTTCTTC.

This clonotype showed up just a few times. The chain links TRBV7-9 to TRBJ2-7, with 10 nucleotides matching TRBD2. After removal of 5 bases from V and 3 bases from J, the junction contained 4 bases not matched to a gene. The CDR3 consists of 14 residues. CDR1 is SEHNR and CDR2 is FQNEAQ in the germline V gene (reference sequence). CDR3 coding DNA: TGTGCCAGCAGCGGGACTAGCGAGGTCTACGAGCAGTACTTC. Amino acid sequence: CASSGTSEVYEQYF.

This rearrangement joins TRBV19 to TRBJ1-1, with no clear D. V lost 6 bases to trimming and J lost 0 bases, with 11 bases between them. From germline, CDR1 is LNHDA and CDR2 SQIVND (reference sequence). The length of the CDR3 is 14 residues. The CDR3 protein is CASRAAQMNTEAFF. The DNA of the CDR3 is TGTGCCAGTAGGGCAGCGCAAATGAACACTGAAGCTTTCTTT.

The V and J genes are TRBV28 and TRBJ2-7, with D perhaps given as TRBD1 or TRBD2 (5 bases each). Germline V CDR1 and CDR2: MDHEN, SYDVKM. Trimming took 8 bases from V and 5 from J, leaving 16 bases between them. CDR3 size: 13 residues. Here the CDR3 DNA reads TGTGCCAGCCTTTCCGGGGCCCCTAACGAGCAGTACTTC. Translating gives CASLSGAPNEQYF.

This clonotype has ten or more counts. The rearrangement links TRBV7-9 to TRBJ2-7; the match to TRBD1 covers 9 bases. The germline gives CDR1 SEHNR, CDR2 FQNEAQ (reference sequence). V lost 4 bases, J lost 7 bases, and 5 bases stayed unmatched. The CDR3 sequence is 13 residues long. CDR3 DNA sequence: TGTGCCAGCAGCTCCGGGACAGGGAGGGAGCAGTACTTC. Residues: CASSSGTGREQYF.

The chain employs TRBV9 and TRBJ1-1; maybe TRBD1 (5 bases). V gave up 6 bases and J gave up 1 base, with 16 bases separating them. The CDR3 covers 15 residues. Germline V gene lookup returns CDR1 SGDLS and CDR2 YYNGEE. The CDR3 reads CASTNDQGANTEAFF. For the CDR3, the DNA is TGTGCCAGCACCAACGATCAGGGAGCGAACACTGAAGCTTTCTTT. Using reference TRBV9 and TRBJ1-1 for the parts outside the CDR3, the full variable domain is DSGVTQTPKHLITATGQRVTLRCSPRSGDLSVYWYQQSLDQGLQFLIQYYNGEERAKGNILERFSAQQFPDLHSELNLSSLELGDSALYFCASTNDQGANTEAFFGQGTRLTVV.

This clonotype is a singleton in its sample. V is TRBV3-1 and J is TRBJ1-6; D unclear. The CDR3 has 15 residues. Trimming pared 0 bases from V and 10 bases from J, leaving 13 bases between. Germline loops: CDR1 LGHDT, CDR2 YNNKEL (reference sequence). CDR3 loop: CASSQERNSRSPLHF. CDR3 nucleotide sequence: TGTGCCAGCAGCCAAGAGAGAAATTCTCGGTCACCCCTCCACTTT.

The chain has TRBV5-1 and TRBJ1-1; maybe TRBD1 (5 bases). The ends were cut back, 4 bases at V and 1 base at J, with 14 bases in the middle. The CDR3 runs 15 residues. Per the germline V gene, CDR1 is SGHRS and CDR2 is YFSETQ. The CDR3 here is CASSPGGVRNTEAFF. DNA for the CDR3: TGCGCCAGCAGCCCGGGGGGGGTTAGGAACACTGAAGCTTTCTTT.

This clonotype was picked up many times. The chain employs TRBV2 and TRBJ2-5; D call uncertain. This CDR3 has 14 residues. Trimming left V 6 bases short and J 2 bases short, with 13 bases between. CDR1 is SNHLY and CDR2 is FYNNEI in the germline V gene. The CDR3 nucleotides read TGTGCCAGCAGCTATCTCCGCTCACAAGAGACCCAGTACTTC. This codes for CASSYLRSQETQYF.

This clonotype was observed a few times. The chain recombines TRBV27 with TRBJ2-7; maybe TRBD1 (6 bases). The germline gives CDR1 MNHEY, CDR2 SMNVEV (reference sequence). V lost 0 bases, J lost 4 bases, and 16 bases lay in between. This CDR3 contains 16 residues. The chain's CDR3 is CASSLSRGLTRYEQYF. Here the CDR3 DNA reads TGTGCCAGCAGTTTATCCAGGGGCTTAACAAGGTACGAGCAGTACTTC.

This chain links TRBV20-1 with TRBJ1-6; the match to TRBD1 covers 7 bases. Trimming at V came to 2 bases and at J to 5 bases, leaving 12 bases not matched to a gene. CDR3 length: 17 residues. Germline V gives CDR1 DFQATT, CDR2 SNEGSKA (reference sequence). The CDR3 DNA reads as TGCAGTGCTAGATCTGGGCTGGGACAGCTAGATAATTCACCCCTCCACTTT. Protein product: CSARSGLGQLDNSPLHF.

This clonotype was picked up a small number of times. The CDR3 nucleotides read TGTGCCAGCAGTCCTCAACGGTCGGCCAAACTCATCACCGGGGAGCTGTTTTTT. This translates into CASSPQRSAKLITGELFF. This chain connects TRBV6-1 to TRBJ2-2; D call uncertain. Germline-derived CDR1 and CDR2 are MNHNS and SASEGT. The CDR3 is 18 amino acids. V lost 5 bases to trimming and J lost 4 bases, with 23 bases between them.

At least ten counts were recorded for this clonotype. The chain links TRBV28 to TRBJ2-5; 7 positions match TRBD1. Germline-derived CDR1 and CDR2 are MDHEN and SYDVKM. The CDR3 extends over 12 amino acids. The junction had 6 bases not matched to a gene; V was cut back by 10 bases and J by 4 bases. DNA for the CDR3: TGTGCCACCGACAGGGTCGGAGAGACCCAGTACTTC. Translated, it gives CATDRVGETQYF.

This chain connects TRBV20-1 to TRBJ2-3, with unresolved D. CDR1 and CDR2 (germline): DFQATT, SNEGSKA (reference sequence). Trimming took off 3 bases at V and 1 base at J, with 11 bases between the two ends. The CDR3 totals 14 residues. As DNA, the CDR3 is TGCAGTGCTAGTGGCAGGAGACGCACAGATACGCAGTATTTT. This codes for CSASGRRRTDTQYF.

This clonotype was picked up a small number of times. This chain joins TRBV28 and TRBJ1-4; D unclear. The ends were cut back, 2 bases at V and 8 bases at J, with 9 bases in the middle. This CDR3 has 13 residues. The germline V gene has CDR1 MDHEN and CDR2 SYDVKM. The CDR3 is CASSLPGREKLFF. DNA of the CDR3: TGTGCCAGCAGTTTACCGGGCAGAGAAAAACTGTTTTTT.

The CDR3 bases are TGTGCCAGCACCCGCTTAGTTGGGCGCTCCTACAATGAGCAGTTCTTC. Translating it yields CASTRLVGRSYNEQFF. The genes are TRBV7-9 and TRBJ2-1; D uncertain. V was trimmed by 7 bases and J by 0 bases, leaving 16 bases between them. Germline CDR1 SEHNR, CDR2 FQNEAQ (reference sequence). This CDR3 comprises 16 residues.

This clonotype was recorded at least ten times. The chain links TRBV20-1 to TRBJ2-1; 8 nucleotides align to TRBD2. Trimming removed 2 bases from V and 3 bases from J; junction bases left unmatched: 9. Germline lookup yields CDR1 DFQATT and CDR2 SNEGSKA (reference sequence). CDR3 length: 16 residues. The CDR3 coding sequence is TGCAGTGCTAGACTAGCGGGCGGACTAATCTACAATGAGCAGTTCTTC. Translation: CSARLAGGLIYNEQFF.

This clonotype was counted many times. This sequence joins TRBV6-1 and TRBJ1-1; D is unresolved. The germline V gene has CDR1 MNHNS and CDR2 SASEGT. Trimming pared 5 bases from V and 1 base from J, leaving 14 bases between. The CDR3 contains 15 residues. The CDR3 nucleotides read TGTGCCAGCAGTCCCCTCCCCGGCAGGAACACTGAAGCTTTCTTT. Protein product: CASSPLPGRNTEAFF.

This clonotype has a count of ten or more. J is TRBJ2-3 and V is TRBV6-4, with 13 bases that match TRBD2. Germline trimming cut 2 bases from V and 2 bases from J; bases unmatched to any gene: 1. The CDR3 spans 16 residues. Germline lookup yields CDR1 MRHNA and CDR2 SNTAGT. CDR3 region: CASSDTSGRATDTQYF. CDR3 DNA: TGTGCCAGCAGTGACACTAGCGGGAGGGCCACAGATACGCAGTATTTT.

This clonotype was counted once. The V gene is TRBV6-2 or TRBV6-3, the J gene TRBJ2-1; 9 bases line up with TRBD2. Germline V gene sequence: CDR1 MNHEY, CDR2 SVGEGT. V was pared by 1 base and J by 13 bases, with 5 bases of the junction left unmatched. The CDR3 is 13 residues long. The CDR3 sequence is CASSYLLAGDQFF. DNA of the CDR3: TGTGCCAGCAGTTACTTGTTAGCGGGAGACCAGTTCTTC.